In this sample, the clone carrying this T cell receptor beta chain turned up many times. No antigen is known for it. In making TCR beta libraries, quantitative 5'-RACE with molecular barcodes was used. Each CDR3 protein gets one entry after TCRdb re-called the 5' RACE reads with MiXCR. The table lists roughly 150,000 distinct CDR3 sequences, just under 7.5% of them singletons. The CDR3 totals 16 residues. CDR1 SNHLY and CDR2 FYNNEI come from the germline V gene. Trimming stripped 8 bases from V and 0 bases from J, with 14 bases between. The sample originates from a study of CD8 T cells in ankylosing spondylitis. Findings and caveats of the study: In ankylosing spondylitis blood, a motif of seven to nine highly homologous TCR beta variants appeared characteristic. Existing reports had already noted some motif variants in reactive arthritis synovial fluid and blood.

The clonotype comes from a female donor with ankylosing spondylitis or in good health (not recorded which). The chain links TRBV2 to TRBJ1-6, with a possible D match to TRBD1 (6 bases). Sequencing was carried out using blood, either unsorted or a sorted T cell fraction (not recorded which). CDR3 bases: TGTGCCAGCCGAAGGACAGCCAGCTCCTATAATTCACCCCTCCACTTT. Amino acids: CASRRTASSYNSPLHF.